This TCR beta chain appears in the sequencing data of a study of blood T cells in healthy people across ages. To note about this clonotype: What it recognizes is unknown.

Regarding the study as a whole: With unsorted PBMCs, a conclusive comparison of naive versus antigen-experienced cells was not possible. Getting older went along with TCR beta diversity per million T cells dropping roughly linearly.

Every donor provided approximately 10 milliliters of peripheral blood. Through a sample-barcoded 5' primer and a J-beta primer mix, a second PCR was run for roughly 6 to 11 cycles. Every individual sample yielded 2.5 million or more paired-end reads (each containing CDR3). TCRdb ran MiXCR on the 5' RACE reads and lists one entry per CDR3 protein. The sample lists about 970,000 distinct CDR3 sequences; about 51% were seen once. This sequence was found in a woman in her sixties or seventies in good health. Source material: blood.

CDR3 sequence reads: CSAPRPKLTYEQYF. CDR3 bases: TGCAGTGCCCCTCGACCTAAACTGACCTACGAGCAGTACTTC. The rearrangement joins TRBV20-1 to TRBJ2-4; D is undetermined. The J call is uncertain, as TRBJ2-7 better fits the DNA end. This CDR3 has 14 amino acids. The V gene's germline CDR1 is DFQATT and CDR2 SNEGSKA (reference sequence).